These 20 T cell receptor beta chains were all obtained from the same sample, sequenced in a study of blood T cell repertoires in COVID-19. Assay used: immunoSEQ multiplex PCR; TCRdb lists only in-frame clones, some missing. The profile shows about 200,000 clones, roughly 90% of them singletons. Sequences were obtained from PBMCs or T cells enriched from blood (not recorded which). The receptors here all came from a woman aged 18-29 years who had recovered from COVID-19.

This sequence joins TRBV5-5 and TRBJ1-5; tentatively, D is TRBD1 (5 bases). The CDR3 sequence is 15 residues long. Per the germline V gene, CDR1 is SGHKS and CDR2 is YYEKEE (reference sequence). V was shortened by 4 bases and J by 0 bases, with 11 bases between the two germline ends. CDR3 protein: CASSPGHYSNQPQHF. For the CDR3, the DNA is TGTGCCAGCAGCCCAGGACATTATAGCAATCAGCCCCAGCATTTT.

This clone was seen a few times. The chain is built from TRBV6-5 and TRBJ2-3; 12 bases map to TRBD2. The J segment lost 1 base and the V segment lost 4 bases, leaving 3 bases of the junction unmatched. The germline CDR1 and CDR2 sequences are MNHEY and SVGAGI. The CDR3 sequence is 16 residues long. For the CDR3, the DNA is TGTGCCAGCAGTTCGCTAGCGGGGGGGGGCACAGATACGCAGTATTTT. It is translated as CASSSLAGGGTDTQYF.

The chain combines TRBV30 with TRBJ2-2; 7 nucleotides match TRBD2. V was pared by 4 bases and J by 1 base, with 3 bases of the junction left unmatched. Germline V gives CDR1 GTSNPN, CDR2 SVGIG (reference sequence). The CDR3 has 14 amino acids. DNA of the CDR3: TGTGCCTGGAAGCTAGCGGAGAACACCGGGGAGCTGTTTTTT. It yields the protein CAWKLAENTGELFF.

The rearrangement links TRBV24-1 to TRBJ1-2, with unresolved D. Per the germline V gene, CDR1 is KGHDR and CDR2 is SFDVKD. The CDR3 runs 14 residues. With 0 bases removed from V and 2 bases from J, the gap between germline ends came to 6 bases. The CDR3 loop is CATSDLRLNYGYTF. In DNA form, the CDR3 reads TGTGCCACCAGTGATTTGCGGTTAAACTATGGCTACACCTTC.

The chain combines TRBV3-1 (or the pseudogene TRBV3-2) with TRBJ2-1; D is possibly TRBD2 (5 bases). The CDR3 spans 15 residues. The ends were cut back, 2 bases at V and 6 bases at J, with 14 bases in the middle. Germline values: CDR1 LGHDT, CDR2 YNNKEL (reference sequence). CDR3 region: CASSQNQRRFNEQFF. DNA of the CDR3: TGTGCCAGCAGCCAAAACCAGCGGAGGTTCAATGAGCAGTTCTTC.

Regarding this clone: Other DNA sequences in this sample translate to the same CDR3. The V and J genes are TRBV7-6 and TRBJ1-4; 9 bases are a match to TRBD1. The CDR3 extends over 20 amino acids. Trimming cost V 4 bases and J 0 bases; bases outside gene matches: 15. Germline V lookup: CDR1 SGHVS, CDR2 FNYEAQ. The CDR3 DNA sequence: TGTGCCAGCAGCTCCGGACATACAGGGGGCGGCGTCCCAACTAATGAAAAACTGTTTTTT. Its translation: CASSSGHTGGGVPTNEKLFF.

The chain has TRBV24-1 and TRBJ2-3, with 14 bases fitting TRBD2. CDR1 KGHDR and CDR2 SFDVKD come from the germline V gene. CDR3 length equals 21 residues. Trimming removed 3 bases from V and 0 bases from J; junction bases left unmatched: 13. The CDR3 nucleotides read TGTGCCACCAGTGATACCAGACTAGCGGGGGGGTTATACCCTAGCACAGATACGCAGTATTTT. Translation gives CATSDTRLAGGLYPSTDTQYF.

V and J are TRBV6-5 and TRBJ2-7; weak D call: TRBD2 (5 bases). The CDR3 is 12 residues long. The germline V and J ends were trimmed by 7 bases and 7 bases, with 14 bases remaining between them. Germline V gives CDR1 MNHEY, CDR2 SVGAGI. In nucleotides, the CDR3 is TGTGCCAGCAACGAGGGAGCGCGGGAGCAGTACTTC. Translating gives CASNEGAREQYF.

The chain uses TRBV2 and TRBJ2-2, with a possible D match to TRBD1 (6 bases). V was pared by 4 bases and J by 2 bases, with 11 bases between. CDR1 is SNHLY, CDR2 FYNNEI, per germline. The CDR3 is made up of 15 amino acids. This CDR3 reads CASSGQGRNTGELFF. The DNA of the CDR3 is TGTGCCAGCAGTGGTCAGGGGCGAAACACCGGGGAGCTGTTTTTT.

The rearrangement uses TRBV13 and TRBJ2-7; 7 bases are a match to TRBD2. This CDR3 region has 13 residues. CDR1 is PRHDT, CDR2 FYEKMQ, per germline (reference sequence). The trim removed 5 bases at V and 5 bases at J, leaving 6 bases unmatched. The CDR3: CASSQYRGDEQYF. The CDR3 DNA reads TGTGCCAGCAGCCAATATCGGGGGGACGAGCAGTACTTC.

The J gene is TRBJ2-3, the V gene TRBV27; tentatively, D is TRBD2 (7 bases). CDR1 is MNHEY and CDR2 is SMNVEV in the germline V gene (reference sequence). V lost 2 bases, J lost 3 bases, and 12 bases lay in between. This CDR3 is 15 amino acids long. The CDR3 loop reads CASSLRGGRTDTQYF. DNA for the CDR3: TGTGCCAGCAGTTTAAGGGGGGGCAGGACAGATACGCAGTATTTT.

In nucleotides, the CDR3 is TGTGCCTGGAGTAGAATCGGCTCTGGAAACACCATATATTTT. Its protein is CAWSRIGSGNTIYF. This sequence joins TRBV30 and TRBJ1-3; D unresolved. The CDR3 has 14 residues. The V gene's germline CDR1 is GTSNPN and CDR2 SVGIG (reference sequence). Trimming took off 2 bases at V and 0 bases at J, with 8 bases between the two ends.

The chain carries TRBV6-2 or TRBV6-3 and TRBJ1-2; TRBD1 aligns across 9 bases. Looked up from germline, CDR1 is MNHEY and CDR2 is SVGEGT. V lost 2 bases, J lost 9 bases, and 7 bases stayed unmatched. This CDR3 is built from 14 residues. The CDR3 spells CASSYAGQGGSYTF. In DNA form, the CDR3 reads TGTGCCAGCAGTTACGCGGGACAGGGCGGAAGCTACACCTTC.

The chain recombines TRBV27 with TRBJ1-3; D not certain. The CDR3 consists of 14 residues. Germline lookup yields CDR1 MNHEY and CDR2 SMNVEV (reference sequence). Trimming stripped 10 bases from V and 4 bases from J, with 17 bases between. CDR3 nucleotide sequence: TGTGCCATCCCGAGAGGGTTGGGAGGAAACACCATATATTTT. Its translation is CAIPRGLGGNTIYF.

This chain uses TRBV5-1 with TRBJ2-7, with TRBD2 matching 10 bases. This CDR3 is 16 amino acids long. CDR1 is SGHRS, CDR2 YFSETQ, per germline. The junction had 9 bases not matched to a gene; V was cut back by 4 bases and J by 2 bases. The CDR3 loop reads CASSPAGAGGAYEQYF. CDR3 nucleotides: TGCGCCAGCAGCCCGGCCGGAGCGGGGGGGGCCTACGAGCAGTACTTC.

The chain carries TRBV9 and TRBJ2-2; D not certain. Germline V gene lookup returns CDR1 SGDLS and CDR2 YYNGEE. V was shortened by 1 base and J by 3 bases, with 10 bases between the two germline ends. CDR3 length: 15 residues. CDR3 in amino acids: CASSVSGWDTGELFF. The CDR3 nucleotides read TGTGCCAGCAGCGTATCCGGGTGGGACACCGGGGAGCTGTTTTTT.

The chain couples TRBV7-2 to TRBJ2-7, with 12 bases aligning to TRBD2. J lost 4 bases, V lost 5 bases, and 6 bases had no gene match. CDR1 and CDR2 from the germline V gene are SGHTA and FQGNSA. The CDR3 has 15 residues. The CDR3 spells CASSQTSGGSYEQYF. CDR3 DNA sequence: TGTGCCAGCAGCCAGACTAGCGGGGGATCTTACGAGCAGTACTTC. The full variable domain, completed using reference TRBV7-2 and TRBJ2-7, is GAGVSQSPSNKVTEKGKDVELRCDPISGHTALYWYRQSLGQGLEFLIYFQGNSAPDKSGLPSDRFSAERTGGSVSTLTIQRTQQEDSAVYLCASSQTSGGSYEQYFGPGTRLTVT.

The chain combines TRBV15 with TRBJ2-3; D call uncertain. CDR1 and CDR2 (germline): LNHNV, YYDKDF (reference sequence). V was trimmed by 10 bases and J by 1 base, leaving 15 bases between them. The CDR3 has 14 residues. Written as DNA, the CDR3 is TGTGCCAGCAAATTAGCTTTGGGCACAGATACGCAGTATTTT. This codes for CASKLALGTDTQYF.

Here the CDR3 reads CASSPQEHTIYF. In DNA, the CDR3 is TGTGCCAGCAGCCCACAGGAGCACACCATATATTTT. The rearrangement joins TRBV7-9 to TRBJ1-3; D perhaps matches TRBD1 (5 bases). This CDR3 region has 12 residues. V was clipped by 5 bases and J by 8 bases, with 10 bases between them. Germline CDR1 SEHNR, CDR2 FQNEAQ (reference sequence). Complete variable domain (other parts from reference TRBV7-9 and TRBJ1-3): DTGVSQNPRHKITKRGQNVTFRCDPISEHNRLYWYRQTLGQGPEFLTYFQNEAQLEKSRLLSDRFSAERPKGSFSTLEIQRTEQGDSAMYLCASSPQEHTIYFGEGSWLTVV.

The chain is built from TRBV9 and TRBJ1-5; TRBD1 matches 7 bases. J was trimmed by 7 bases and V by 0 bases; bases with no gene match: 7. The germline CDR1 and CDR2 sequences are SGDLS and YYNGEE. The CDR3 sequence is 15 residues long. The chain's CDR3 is CASSVGGGSGQPQHF. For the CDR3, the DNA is TGTGCCAGCAGCGTAGGAGGGGGCTCGGGGCAGCCCCAGCATTTT.